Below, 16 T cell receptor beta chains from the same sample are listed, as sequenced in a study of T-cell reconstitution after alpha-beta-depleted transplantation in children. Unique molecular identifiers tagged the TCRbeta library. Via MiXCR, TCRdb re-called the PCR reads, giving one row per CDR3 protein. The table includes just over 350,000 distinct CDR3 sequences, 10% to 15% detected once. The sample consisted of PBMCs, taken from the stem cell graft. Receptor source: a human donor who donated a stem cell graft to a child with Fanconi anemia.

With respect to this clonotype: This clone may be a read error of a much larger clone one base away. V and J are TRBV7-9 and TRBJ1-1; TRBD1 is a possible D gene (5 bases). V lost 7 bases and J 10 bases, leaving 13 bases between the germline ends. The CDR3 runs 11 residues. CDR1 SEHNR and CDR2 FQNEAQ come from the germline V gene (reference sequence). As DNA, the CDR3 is TGTGCCAGCACCTTGGGGACGGGAGCTTTCTTT. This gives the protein CASTLGTGAFF.

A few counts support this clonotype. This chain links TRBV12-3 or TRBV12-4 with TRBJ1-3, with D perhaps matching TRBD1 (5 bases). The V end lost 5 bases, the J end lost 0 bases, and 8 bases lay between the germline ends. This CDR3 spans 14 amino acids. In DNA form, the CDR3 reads TGTGCCAGCAGTACAGGAGTCTCTGGAAACACCATATATTTT. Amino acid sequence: CASSTGVSGNTIYF.

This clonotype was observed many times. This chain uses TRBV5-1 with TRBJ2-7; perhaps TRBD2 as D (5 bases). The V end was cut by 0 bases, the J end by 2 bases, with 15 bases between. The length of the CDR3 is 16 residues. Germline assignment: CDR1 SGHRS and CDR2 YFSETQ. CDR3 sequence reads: CASSLVVGVGPYEQYF. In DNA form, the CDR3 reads TGCGCCAGCAGCTTGGTAGTGGGAGTGGGCCCCTACGAGCAGTACTTC. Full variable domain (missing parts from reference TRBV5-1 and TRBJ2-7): KAGVTQTPRYLIKTRGQQVTLSCSPISGHRSVSWYQQTPGQGLQFLFEYFSETQRNKGNFPGRFSGRQFSNSRSEMNVSTLELGDSALYLCASSLVVGVGPYEQYFGPGTRLTVT.

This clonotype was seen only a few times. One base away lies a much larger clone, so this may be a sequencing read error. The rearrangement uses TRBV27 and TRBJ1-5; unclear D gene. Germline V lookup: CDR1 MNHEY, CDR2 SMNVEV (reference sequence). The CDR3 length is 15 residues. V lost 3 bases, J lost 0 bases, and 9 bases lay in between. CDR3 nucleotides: TGTGCCAGCAGTTTTGGACGGAATAGCAATCAGCCCCAGCATTTT. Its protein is CASSFGRNSNQPQHF.

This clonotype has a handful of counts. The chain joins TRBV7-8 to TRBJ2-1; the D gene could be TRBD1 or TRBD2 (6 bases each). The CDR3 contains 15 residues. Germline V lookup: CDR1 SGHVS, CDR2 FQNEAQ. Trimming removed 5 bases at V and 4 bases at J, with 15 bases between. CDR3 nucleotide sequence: TGTGCCAGCAGCCAGAAAGGGGGGAGGTACAATGAGCAGTTCTTC. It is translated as CASSQKGGRYNEQFF. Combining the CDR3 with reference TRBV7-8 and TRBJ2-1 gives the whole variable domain GAGVSQSPRYKVAKRGQDVALRCDPISGHVSLFWYQQALGQGPEFLTYFQNEAQLDKSGLPSDRFFAERPEGSVSTLKIQRTQQEDSAVYLCASSQKGGRYNEQFFGPGTRLTVL.

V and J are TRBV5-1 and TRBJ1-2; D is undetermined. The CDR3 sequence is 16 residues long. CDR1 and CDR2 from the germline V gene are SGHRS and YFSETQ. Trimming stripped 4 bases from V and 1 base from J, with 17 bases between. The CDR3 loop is CASSLMPGIDNYGYTF. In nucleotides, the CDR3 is TGCGCCAGCAGCCTAATGCCCGGGATCGATAACTATGGCTACACCTTC.

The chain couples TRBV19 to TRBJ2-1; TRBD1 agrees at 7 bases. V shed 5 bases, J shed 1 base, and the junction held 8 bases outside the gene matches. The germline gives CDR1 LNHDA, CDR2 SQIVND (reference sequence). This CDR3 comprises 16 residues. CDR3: CASSGTGADSYNEQFF. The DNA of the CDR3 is TGTGCCAGTAGTGGTACAGGGGCCGATTCCTACAATGAGCAGTTCTTC.

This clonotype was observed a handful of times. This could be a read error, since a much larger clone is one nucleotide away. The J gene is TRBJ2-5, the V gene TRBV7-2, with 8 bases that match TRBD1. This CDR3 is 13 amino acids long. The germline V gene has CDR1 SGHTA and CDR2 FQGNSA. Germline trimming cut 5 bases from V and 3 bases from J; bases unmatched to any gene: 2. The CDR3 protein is CASSMDREETQYF. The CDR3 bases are TGTGCCAGCAGCATGGACAGGGAAGAGACCCAGTACTTC.

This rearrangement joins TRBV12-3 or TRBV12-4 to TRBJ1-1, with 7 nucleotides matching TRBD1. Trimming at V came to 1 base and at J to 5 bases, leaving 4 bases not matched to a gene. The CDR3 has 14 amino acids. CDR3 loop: CASSLGGTVTEAFF. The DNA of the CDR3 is TGTGCCAGCAGTTTAGGCGGGACAGTTACTGAAGCTTTCTTT.

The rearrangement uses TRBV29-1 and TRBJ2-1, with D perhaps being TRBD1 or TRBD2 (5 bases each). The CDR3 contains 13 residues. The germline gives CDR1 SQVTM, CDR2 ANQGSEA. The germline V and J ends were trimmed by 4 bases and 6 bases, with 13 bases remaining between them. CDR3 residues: CSVAGDAVNEQFF. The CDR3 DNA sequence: TGCAGCGTTGCCGGGGACGCCGTCAATGAGCAGTTCTTC.

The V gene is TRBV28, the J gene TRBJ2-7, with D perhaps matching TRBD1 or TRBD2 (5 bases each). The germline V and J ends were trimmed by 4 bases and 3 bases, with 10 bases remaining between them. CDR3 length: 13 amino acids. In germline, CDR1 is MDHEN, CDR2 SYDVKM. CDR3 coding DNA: TGTGCCAGCAGTTCTCCGAGGGGCTACGAGCAGTACGTC. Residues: CASSSPRGYEQYV.

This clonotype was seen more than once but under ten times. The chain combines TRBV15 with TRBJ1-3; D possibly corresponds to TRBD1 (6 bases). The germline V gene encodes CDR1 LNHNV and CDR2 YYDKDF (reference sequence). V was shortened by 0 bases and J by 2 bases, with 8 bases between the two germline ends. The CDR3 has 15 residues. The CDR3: CATSRDRTAGNTIYF. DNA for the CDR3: TGTGCCACCAGCAGAGATAGGACAGCTGGAAACACCATATATTTT.

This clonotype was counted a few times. The CDR3 nucleotides are TGTGCCAGCAGACGGTGGCGGGGTAATTCACCCCTCCACTTT. Translating it yields CASRRWRGNSPLHF. V and J are TRBV6-1 and TRBJ1-6; D uncertain. This CDR3 contains 14 residues. Germline V gene sequence: CDR1 MNHNS, CDR2 SASEGT. Trimming stripped 6 bases from V and 6 bases from J, with 12 bases between.

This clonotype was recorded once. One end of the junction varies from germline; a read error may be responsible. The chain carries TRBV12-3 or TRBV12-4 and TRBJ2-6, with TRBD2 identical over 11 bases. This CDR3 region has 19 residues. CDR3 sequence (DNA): TGTGCCTGCAGTCCCGGTCTAGCGGGGGGCGTCCCTGGGGCCAACGTCCTGACTTTC. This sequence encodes CACSPGLAGGVPGANVLTF.

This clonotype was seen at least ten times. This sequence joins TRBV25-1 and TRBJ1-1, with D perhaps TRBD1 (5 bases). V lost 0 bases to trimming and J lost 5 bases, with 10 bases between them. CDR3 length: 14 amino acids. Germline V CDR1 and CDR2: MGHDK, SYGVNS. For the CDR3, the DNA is TGTGCCAGCAGTGAATATCGGGGGGGGACTGAAGCTTTCTTT. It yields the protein CASSEYRGGTEAFF.

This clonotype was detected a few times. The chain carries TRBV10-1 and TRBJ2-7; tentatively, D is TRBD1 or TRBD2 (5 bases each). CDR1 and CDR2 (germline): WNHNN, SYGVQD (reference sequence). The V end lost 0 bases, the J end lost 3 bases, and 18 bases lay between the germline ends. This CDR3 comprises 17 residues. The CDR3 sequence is CASSESEMGPTDYEQYF. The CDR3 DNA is TGCGCCAGCAGTGAGTCCGAGATGGGACCGACGGACTACGAGCAGTACTTC.